The 25 T cell receptor beta chains below all came from one sample that was sequenced in a study of blood T cell repertoires in COVID-19. Produced via immunoSEQ multiplex PCR; TCRdb's table is partial and in-frame only. The sample contains around 65,000 clones, less than 85% of which appear only once. Sequenced material: peripheral blood. The receptors stem from a man aged 55 to 70 with acute or convalescent COVID-19.

The chain employs TRBV11-3 and TRBJ2-2, with a tentative D call TRBD2 (5 bases). The CDR3 totals 14 residues. V dropped 5 bases and J dropped 5 bases, with 12 bases sitting between them. Germline lookup yields CDR1 SGHNT and CDR2 YENEEA. Written as DNA, the CDR3 is TGTGCCAGCAGCCCAGTCGAGGGAACCGGGGAGCTGTTTTTT. Encoded protein: CASSPVEGTGELFF.

The chain is built from TRBV16 and TRBJ2-1, with 9 bases fitting TRBD1. In germline, CDR1 is KGHSY, CDR2 FQNENV. With V trimmed by 4 bases and J by 6 bases, 7 bases remained unmatched. The CDR3 loop spans 15 amino acids. CDR3 in DNA: TGTGCCAGCAGCCCCGAGGACAGGGGTGGCAATGAGCAGTTCTTC. Translating gives CASSPEDRGGNEQFF.

The chain couples TRBV7-2 to TRBJ2-1; 9 bases line up with TRBD2. V shed 2 bases, J shed 5 bases, and the junction held 7 bases outside the gene matches. Germline values: CDR1 SGHTA, CDR2 FQGNSA. The CDR3 totals 16 residues. The CDR3 coding sequence is TGTGCCAGCAGCTTAAGGCTAGCGGGGCTCAACAATGAGCAGTTCTTC. This sequence encodes CASSLRLAGLNNEQFF.

This clone was found once. The J gene is TRBJ2-1, the V gene TRBV25-1, with 8 positions matching TRBD1. Per the germline V gene, CDR1 is MGHDK and CDR2 is SYGVNS. The CDR3 contains 18 residues. J gave up 1 base and V 1 base, and 9 bases lay outside the gene matches. CDR3 sequence reads: CASSELGGYRGSYNEQFF. CDR3 coding DNA: TGTGCCAGCAGTGAATTGGGGGGATACAGGGGGTCCTACAATGAGCAGTTCTTC.

V and J are TRBV12-3 or TRBV12-4 and TRBJ2-7, with D perhaps matching TRBD1 (6 bases). V dropped 0 bases and J dropped 6 bases, with 9 bases sitting between them. This CDR3 is 13 amino acids long. Written as DNA, the CDR3 is TGTGCCAGCAGTTTAGCACAGGGATCCGAGCAGTACTTC. Protein product: CASSLAQGSEQYF.

The rearrangement joins TRBV19 to TRBJ1-2; possible D gene TRBD1, 5 bases. V dropped 6 bases and J dropped 4 bases, with 12 bases sitting between them. Germline loops: CDR1 LNHDA, CDR2 SQIVND (reference sequence). The CDR3 runs to 13 residues. CDR3 bases: TGTGCCAGTAGAGGCTCTACAGGCTATGGCTACACCTTC. Encoded protein: CASRGSTGYGYTF. Based on the CDR3 plus reference TRBV19 and TRBJ1-2, the full variable domain is DGGITQSPKYLFRKEGQNVTLSCEQNLNHDAMYWYRQDPGQGLRLIYYSQIVNDFQKGDIAEGYSVSREKKESFPLTVTSAQKNPTAFYLCASRGSTGYGYTFGSGTRLTVV.

The J gene is TRBJ1-2, the V gene TRBV30; D is unclear. Germline V lookup: CDR1 GTSNPN, CDR2 SVGIG (reference sequence). This CDR3 has 12 amino acids. V lost 0 bases, J lost 5 bases, and 7 bases lay in between. DNA of the CDR3: TGTGCCTGGAGTGTGGGAGGTTATGGCTACACCTTC. The encoded protein is CAWSVGGYGYTF.

The CDR3 bases are TGTGCCAGCAGTTTTAGGGGACTCTATGGCTACACCTTC. Translated: CASSFRGLYGYTF. The rearrangement uses TRBV28 and TRBJ1-2, with a tentative D call TRBD1 (5 bases). The CDR3 totals 13 residues. CDR1 and CDR2 (germline): MDHEN, SYDVKM. Trimming pared 3 bases from V and 4 bases from J, leaving 9 bases between.

The V gene is TRBV5-5, the J gene TRBJ2-7, with no clear D. Trimming shortened V by 4 bases and J by 0 bases, and 11 bases separated the two germline ends. The CDR3 extends over 14 amino acids. Germline lookup yields CDR1 SGHKS and CDR2 YYEKEE (reference sequence). CDR3 bases: TGTGCCAGCAGCCAGACTCCGACCTCCTACGAGCAGTACTTC. Protein: CASSQTPTSYEQYF.

This chain joins TRBV24-1 and TRBJ2-2; 7 bases map to TRBD1. CDR3 length equals 13 residues. V was pared by 9 bases and J by 3 bases, with 3 bases of the junction left unmatched. Per germline, CDR1 KGHDR and CDR2 SFDVKD. CDR3 protein: CATGTAYTGELFF. The CDR3 bases are TGTGCCACCGGGACAGCCTACACCGGGGAGCTGTTTTTT.

The chain is built from TRBV18 and TRBJ1-2; TRBD1 aligns across 10 bases. CDR1 is KGHSH, CDR2 LQKENI, per germline. Unmatched junction bases numbered 11, after V lost 3 bases and J lost 7 bases. This CDR3 comprises 16 residues. The CDR3 loop reads CASSPDPGQGLGGYTF. As DNA, the CDR3 is TGTGCCAGCTCACCTGACCCGGGACAGGGGCTCGGTGGCTACACCTTC.

The chain links TRBV13 to TRBJ2-6; D unresolved. This CDR3 region has 15 residues. Trimming took off 8 bases at V and 1 base at J, with 12 bases between the two ends. CDR1 PRHDT and CDR2 FYEKMQ come from the germline V gene (reference sequence). CDR3 coding DNA: TGTGCCAGCCTGGAGACCCATTCTGGGGCCAACGTCCTGACTTTC. It yields the protein CASLETHSGANVLTF.

The rearrangement joins TRBV30 to TRBJ1-2, with 7 bases lining up with TRBD1. Germline V CDR1 and CDR2: GTSNPN, SVGIG (reference sequence). The ends lost 3 bases at V and 2 bases at J; junction bases unmatched: 6. This CDR3 region has 14 residues. The chain's CDR3 is CAWRAGTVNYGYTF. The CDR3 coding sequence is TGTGCCTGGAGGGCGGGGACAGTCAACTATGGCTACACCTTC.

CDR3 DNA sequence: TGTGCCAGCAGCTTGGATTGGGCTAACACTGAAGCTTTCTTT. Translated, it gives CASSLDWANTEAFF. The chain recombines TRBV5-4 with TRBJ1-1; D call uncertain. The CDR3 spans 14 residues. Trimming removed 0 bases from V and 2 bases from J, with 8 bases in between. CDR1 is SGHNT and CDR2 is YYREEE in the germline V gene (reference sequence).

The rearrangement uses TRBV19 and TRBJ2-1; 8 nucleotides line up with TRBD2. Trimming at V came to 7 bases and at J to 1 base, leaving 12 bases not matched to a gene. Germline CDR1 LNHDA, CDR2 SQIVND (reference sequence). This CDR3 comprises 17 residues. CDR3 coding DNA: TGTGCCAGTACCGAAGACCGGGCTAGCGGGTCCTACAATGAGCAGTTCTTC. Its translation is CASTEDRASGSYNEQFF. Combining the CDR3 with reference TRBV19 and TRBJ2-1 gives the whole variable domain DGGITQSPKYLFRKEGQNVTLSCEQNLNHDAMYWYRQDPGQGLRLIYYSQIVNDFQKGDIAEGYSVSREKKESFPLTVTSAQKNPTAFYLCASTEDRASGSYNEQFFGPGTRLTVL.

This clone was found a few times. This chain connects TRBV5-1 to TRBJ1-6; TRBD1 agrees at 7 bases. Germline-derived CDR1 and CDR2 are SGHRS and YFSETQ. The V and J ends lost 1 base and 7 bases, in that order; junction bases with no gene match: 2. The CDR3 length is 14 residues. The CDR3 here is CASSLKQGNSPLHF. The CDR3 bases are TGCGCCAGCAGCTTGAAACAGGGGAATTCACCCCTCCACTTT.

V usage is TRBV11-2 and J usage is TRBJ2-7; TRBD2 might be the D (6 bases). The CDR3 spans 15 residues. From germline, CDR1 is SGHAT and CDR2 FQNNGV. V was pared by 8 bases and J by 3 bases, with 20 bases between. The CDR3 here is CASGSLPGGIYEQYF. The CDR3 nucleotides read TGTGCCAGCGGCTCCCTCCCCGGCGGGATCTACGAGCAGTACTTC.

This clone was detected once. CDR3 in amino acids: CSVMGTGEETEAFF. The CDR3 nucleotides are TGCAGCGTAATGGGGACAGGTGAAGAGACTGAAGCTTTCTTT. V is TRBV29-1 and J is TRBJ1-1; TRBD1 aligns across 8 bases. The junction had 11 bases not matched to a gene; V was cut back by 6 bases and J by 5 bases. Germline V gene data show CDR1 as SQVTM and CDR2 as ANQGSEA. The CDR3 has 14 residues.

Only a few counts were recorded for this clone. The chain is built from TRBV24-1 and TRBJ2-7; possibly TRBD1 for D (6 bases). Germline V gives CDR1 KGHDR, CDR2 SFDVKD. The V and J ends lost 7 bases and 5 bases respectively, with 14 bases between them. The CDR3 length is 13 residues. Here the CDR3 DNA reads TGTGCCACCAGCGGCGTGGGGGCCGACGAGCAGTACTTC. Encoded protein: CATSGVGADEQYF.

This clone was counted once. V and J are TRBV3-1 (or the pseudogene TRBV3-2) and TRBJ1-2, with a tentative D call TRBD1 (5 bases). The germline CDR1 and CDR2 sequences are LGHDT and YNNKEL (reference sequence). Trimming removed 5 bases at V and 7 bases at J, with 23 bases between. This CDR3 is 16 amino acids long. For the CDR3, the DNA is TGTGCCAGCAGCTCCCGCCCCCCAGGGATGGGTGGTGGCTACACCTTC. Its translation is CASSSRPPGMGGGYTF.

The CDR3 spells CASSEARTGGAFTEAFF. CDR3 DNA: TGTGCCAGCAGTGAAGCGCGGACAGGGGGCGCGTTTACTGAAGCTTTCTTT. The chain employs TRBV6-1 and TRBJ1-1, with TRBD1 matching 11 bases. After removal of 0 bases from V and 5 bases from J, the junction contained 8 bases not matched to a gene. From germline, CDR1 is MNHNS and CDR2 SASEGT. CDR3 length equals 17 residues.

The genes are TRBV11-2 and TRBJ2-1, with TRBD1 identical over 7 bases. CDR3 length equals 13 residues. V lost 5 bases, J lost 15 bases, and 13 bases stayed unmatched. The V gene's germline CDR1 is SGHAT and CDR2 FQNNGV. The CDR3 DNA reads TGTGCCAGCAGCCCCGCCAGACAGGGAGTTGGGTTCTTC. The encoded protein is CASSPARQGVGFF. Combining the CDR3 with reference TRBV11-2 and TRBJ2-1 gives the whole variable domain EAGVAQSPRYKIIEKRQSVAFWCNPISGHATLYWYQQILGQGPKLLIQFQNNGVVDDSQLPKDRFSAERLKGVDSTLKIQPAKLEDSAVYLCASSPARQGVGFFGPGTRLTVL.

In this sample, this clone turned up a few times. The chain has TRBV4-2 and TRBJ2-4; 12 bases align to TRBD2. In germline, CDR1 is LGHNA, CDR2 YNFKEQ. J was trimmed by 11 bases and V by 1 base; bases with no gene match: 12. This CDR3 region has 17 residues. CDR3 sequence (DNA): TGTGCCAGCAGCCAAGTAAGACTAGCGGGAGATTCATTCGTTCAGTACTTC. This codes for CASSQVRLAGDSFVQYF.

The J gene is TRBJ2-7, the V gene TRBV7-9; TRBD1 agrees at 7 bases. Germline CDR1 SEHNR, CDR2 FQNEAQ (reference sequence). V was pared by 5 bases and J by 5 bases, with 9 bases of the junction left unmatched. CDR3 length equals 14 residues. The CDR3 sequence is CASSVSTGYHEQYF. The CDR3 DNA follows: TGTGCCAGCAGCGTTTCGACAGGGTATCACGAGCAGTACTTC.

The V call is TRBV6-5, the J call TRBJ1-6; 8 nucleotides align to TRBD1. In germline, CDR1 is MNHEY, CDR2 SVGAGI. The CDR3 totals 15 residues. V lost 4 bases to trimming and J lost 7 bases; unmatched junction nucleotides: 6. In DNA, the CDR3 is TGTGCCAGCAGTTCGGGACAGGTCGGAAATTCACCCCTCCACTTT. Its translation is CASSSGQVGNSPLHF.